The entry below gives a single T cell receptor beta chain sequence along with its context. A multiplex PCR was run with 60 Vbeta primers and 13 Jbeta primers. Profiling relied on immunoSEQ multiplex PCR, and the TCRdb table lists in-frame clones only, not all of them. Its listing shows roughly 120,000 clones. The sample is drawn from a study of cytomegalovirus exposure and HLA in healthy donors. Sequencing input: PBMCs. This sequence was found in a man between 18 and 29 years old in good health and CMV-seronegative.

CDR3 amino acids: CASSWAQTSGNADTQYF. The CDR3, as DNA: TGTGCCAGCAGCTGGGCCCAGACTAGCGGGAACGCAGATACGCAGTATTTT. This rearrangement joins TRBV7-2 to TRBJ2-3; 11 bases line up with TRBD2. Germline assignment: CDR1 SGHTA and CDR2 FQGNSA. With V trimmed by 4 bases and J by 4 bases, 10 bases remained unmatched. The CDR3 is made up of 17 amino acids.